The source of this T cell receptor (beta chain) is a study of blood T cell repertoires in COVID-19. As for the study in general: COVID-19 samples collected from the United States, Italy and Spain covered acute and convalescent phases.

Participants' own reports of clinical history determined their cohort assignment. Looked up from germline, CDR1 is LNHDA and CDR2 is SQIVND (reference sequence). The V and J ends lost 5 bases and 7 bases, in that order; junction bases with no gene match: 7. The CDR3 is 14 amino acids. Sequenced by immunoSEQ multiplex PCR; TCRdb stores in-frame clones only, minus some. In the table there are roughly 430,000 clones, over 75% of which are singletons. This TCR was recovered from a woman aged 40 to 50 with acute COVID-19. The sequenced sample was PBMCs or T cells enriched from blood (not recorded which). The V gene is TRBV19, the J gene TRBJ1-5; the match to TRBD1 covers 8 bases. The CDR3 DNA reads TGTGCCAGTAGTCTAACAGGGGGACACCAGCCCCAGCATTTT. Its protein product is CASSLTGGHQPQHF.